The rows below give T cell receptor beta chains drawn from one sample of a study of long-term antiretroviral therapy in people with HIV. Produced via immunoSEQ multiplex PCR; TCRdb's table is partial and in-frame only. Of about 27,000 clones in the sample, roughly 80% were seen once. Specimen: unsorted PBMCs, collected 0.8 years before starting antiretroviral therapy. These receptors were taken from a man between 18 and 35 years old with HIV. Each CDR3 is given with its conserved first and last residue. A D gene is named only where the DNA matches it firmly. Clone sizes are given selectively: once, few, many, or a class where the clone is expanded.

V: TRBV15; J: TRBJ2-1; size: NA; D: NA; DNA: TGTGCCACCAGCAGAGTCCGGCAGAACAATGAGCAGTTCTTC; CDR3: CATSRVRQNNEQFF
V: TRBV5-6; J: TRBJ2-2; size: NA; D: TRBD2; DNA: TGTGCCAGCAGCCGCTATGGGGGGGCGAACACCGGGGAGCTGTTTTTT; CDR3: CASSRYGGANTGELFF
V: TRBV5-4; J: TRBJ2-7; size: NA; D: TRBD2; DNA: TGTGCCAGCAGCTCGCGGACTAGTGTCAGCTCCTACGAGCAGTACTTC; CDR3: CASSSRTSVSSYEQYF
V: TRBV4-2; J: TRBJ2-7; size: NA; D: TRBD2; DNA: TGTGCCAGCAGCCAAGCCGCACTAGCGGGAGGGCCCGGCTACGAGCAGTACTTC; CDR3: CASSQAALAGGPGYEQYF
V: TRBV27; J: TRBJ2-7; size: NA; D: TRBD2; DNA: TGTGCCAGCAGTACACTCGGGACTAGCGGGGGGACTAACCCCTACGAGCAGTACTTC; CDR3: CASSTLGTSGGTNPYEQYF
V: TRBV7-7; J: TRBJ1-5; size: NA; D: NA; DNA: TGTGCTAGCAGCCAAGGGAGGGATCAGCCCCAGCATTTT; CDR3: CASSQGRDQPQHF
V: TRBV28; J: TRBJ2-7; size: few; D: NA; DNA: TGTGCCAGCAGTTTGGGGATCGGCTACGAGCAGTACTTC; CDR3: CASSLGIGYEQYF
V: TRBV4-2; J: TRBJ2-7; size: NA; D: NA; DNA: TGTGCCAGCAGCCATAGTTCCGAGCAGTACTTC; CDR3: CASSHSSEQYF
V: TRBV6-1; J: TRBJ2-7; size: few; D: TRBD1; DNA: TGTGCCAGCAGTCTCCGGGACAGGGGCGGCGAGCAGTACTTC; CDR3: CASSLRDRGGEQYF
V: TRBV10-3; J: TRBJ1-1; size: NA; D: TRBD1; DNA: TGTGCCACTCGGGGACAGGGTGGCACTGAAGCTTTCTTT; CDR3: CATRGQGGTEAFF
V: TRBV21-1; J: TRBJ2-7; size: NA; D: NA; DNA: TGTGCCACCTATGGGGTCGCCTACGAGCAGTACTTC; CDR3: CATYGVAYEQYF
V: TRBV6-1; J: TRBJ1-5; size: NA; D: NA; DNA: TGTGCCAGCAGTGAAGTTGTGGGGCAGGGACAGCCCCAGCATTTT; CDR3: CASSEVVGQGQPQHF
V: TRBV7-9; J: TRBJ1-1; size: NA; D: NA; DNA: TGTGCCACCCCCTCGGGCGGAGAACCTGAAGCTTTCTTT; CDR3: CATPSGGEPEAFF
V: TRBV7-9; J: TRBJ2-2; size: few; D: NA; DNA: TGTGCCAGCAGGGGGGCGGGAGAAGTGGCCGGGGAGCTGTTTTTT; CDR3: CASRGAGEVAGELFF
V: TRBV12-5; J: TRBJ2-5; size: once; D: NA; DNA: TGTGCTAGTGGTTTGCGCAGCTGGTACCAAGAGACCCAGTACTTC; CDR3: CASGLRSWYQETQYF
V: TRBV10-3; J: TRBJ2-5; size: NA; D: NA; DNA: TGTGCCATCAGAGCCCACAGAGATACACAAGAGACCCAGTACTTC; CDR3: CAIRAHRDTQETQYF
V: TRBV5-1; J: TRBJ2-1; size: NA; D: TRBD2; DNA: TGCGCCAGCATCGGGACTAGCGGGAGCAATAATGAGCAGTTCTTC; CDR3: CASIGTSGSNNEQFF
V: TRBV9; J: TRBJ1-3; size: NA; D: NA; DNA: TGTGCCAGCAGCCCAGGAGGGTTGGGGAGGGACACCATATATTTT; CDR3: CASSPGGLGRDTIYF
V: TRBV6-1; J: TRBJ2-7; size: NA; D: TRBD1; DNA: TGTGCCAGCAGTGGTAGACAGGGTTTCCTGAGTGAGCAGTACTTC; CDR3: CASSGRQGFLSEQYF
V: TRBV7-3; J: TRBJ1-2; size: NA; D: TRBD1; DNA: TGTGCCAGCAGCTACGACAGGGGTGGTTCTAATGGCTACACCTTC; CDR3: CASSYDRGGSNGYTF
V: TRBV9; J: TRBJ2-5; size: NA; D: NA; DNA: TGTGCCAGCAGCCCAAGAGGAGACCACCAAGAGACCCAGTACTTC; CDR3: CASSPRGDHQETQYF
V: TRBV5-4; J: TRBJ2-7; size: once; D: TRBD2; DNA: TGTGCCAGCAGCACATCTAGCGGGGGCGCCTACGAGCAGTACTTC; CDR3: CASSTSSGGAYEQYF
V: TRBV19; J: TRBJ2-5; size: once; D: TRBD1; DNA: TGTGCCAGTAGCAACCGACAGGGTATAGAGACCCAGTACTTC; CDR3: CASSNRQGIETQYF
V: TRBV15; J: TRBJ2-2; size: NA; D: NA; DNA: TGTGCCACCAGCCGGGGAGGTTACACCGGGGAGCTGTTTTTT; CDR3: CATSRGGYTGELFF
V: TRBV19; J: TRBJ1-1; size: NA; D: TRBD1; DNA: TGTGCCAGTAGTATAGATGGGCGAAGGGGGCTCGGCACTGAAGCTTTCTTT; CDR3: CASSIDGRRGLGTEAFF
V: TRBV19; J: TRBJ1-2; size: NA; D: NA; DNA: TGTGCCAGTAGTATAGATGGGGGTTTAGATGGCTACACCTTC; CDR3: CASSIDGGLDGYTF
V: TRBV2; J: TRBJ1-2; size: few; D: NA; DNA: TGTGCCAGCGGCGAGACGGATAACTATGGCTACACCTTC; CDR3: CASGETDNYGYTF